The source of this TCR beta chain is a study of T-cell reconstitution after alpha-beta-depleted transplantation in children. Findings of the study overall: There were reportedly several hundred expanded graft clones from which alpha-beta T cells came about two months after transplant. The origin of high day-60 TCRbeta diversity in some patients lay in surviving recipient T cells and thymic progenitors. Newly made T cells mostly supplied T-cell counts and diversity one year after transplant.

Worth noting for this clonotype: Antigen specificity is unknown.

Unique molecular identifiers tagged the TCRbeta library. Via MiXCR, TCRdb re-called the PCR reads, giving one row per CDR3 protein. The table lists fewer than 700,000 distinct CDR3 sequences, over 10% of them singletons. This receptor was identified in a male patient aged 5 to 17 who had a stem cell transplant for acute myeloid leukemia, so the T cells may come from the graft donor. The source was PBMCs, mostly from graft donor cells, collected 360 days after TCRalphabeta/CD19-depleted stem cell transplant.

In nucleotides, the CDR3 is TGTGCCAGCAGCTCTACCAAAGGGCAACCTATGCAGTTCTTC. This sequence encodes CASSSTKGQPMQFF. This chain uses TRBV7-2 with TRBJ2-1, with D unresolved. The CDR3 loop spans 14 amino acids. Germline assignment: CDR1 SGHTA and CDR2 FQGNSA. V lost 4 bases to trimming and J lost 12 bases, with 19 bases between them.